The text below deals with one TCR beta chain. These data come from a study of blood T cell repertoires in COVID-19. Study information: COVID-19 samples, acute and convalescent, were from the United States, Italy and Spain. The cDNA or gDNA used as material had been derived from T cells, B-cell-depleted T cells, or PBMCs.

Per the original data handling: Counts of nucleated cells, estimated from reference gene primer amplification, were obtained. The data were produced by immunoSEQ multiplex PCR, yet TCRdb's version contains in-frame clones alone and is incomplete. That table is the source of V, J and clone size, and D and trimming were worked out from the DNA. This table has approximately 94,000 clones, about 90% appearing once. V was pared by 8 bases and J by 6 bases, with 5 bases of the junction left unmatched. The CDR3 extends over 14 amino acids. Germline V lookup: CDR1 SNHLY, CDR2 FYNNEI. The clonotype originates from a man under 40 in a cohort sampled during active COVID-19. The sequenced sample consisted of peripheral blood. The V gene is TRBV2, the J gene TRBJ1-4, with TRBD1 matching over 11 bases. CDR3 region: CASRRTGGYEKLFF. The CDR3 coding sequence is TGTGCCAGCCGAAGGACAGGGGGCTATGAAAAACTGTTTTTT.